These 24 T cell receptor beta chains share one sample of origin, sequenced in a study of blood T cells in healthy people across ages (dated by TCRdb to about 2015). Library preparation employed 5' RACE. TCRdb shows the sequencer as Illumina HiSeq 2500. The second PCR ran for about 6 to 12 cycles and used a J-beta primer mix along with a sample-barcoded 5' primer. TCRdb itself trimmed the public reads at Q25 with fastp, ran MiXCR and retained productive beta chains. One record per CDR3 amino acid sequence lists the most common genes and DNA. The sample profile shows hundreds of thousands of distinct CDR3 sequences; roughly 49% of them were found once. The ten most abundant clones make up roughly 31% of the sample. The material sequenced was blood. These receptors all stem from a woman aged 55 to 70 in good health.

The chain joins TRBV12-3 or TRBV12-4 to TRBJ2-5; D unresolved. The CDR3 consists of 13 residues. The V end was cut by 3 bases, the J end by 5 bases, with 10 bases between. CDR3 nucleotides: TGTGCCAGCAGTTTTGGGCGGCGGGAGACCCAGTACTTC. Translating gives CASSFGRRETQYF.

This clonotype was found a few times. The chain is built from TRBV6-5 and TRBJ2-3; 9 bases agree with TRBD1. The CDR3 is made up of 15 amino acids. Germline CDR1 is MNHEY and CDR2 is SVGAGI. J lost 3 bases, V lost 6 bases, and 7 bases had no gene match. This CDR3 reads CASSYETGGTDTQYF. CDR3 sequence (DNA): TGTGCCAGCAGCTACGAGACAGGGGGAACAGATACGCAGTATTTT.

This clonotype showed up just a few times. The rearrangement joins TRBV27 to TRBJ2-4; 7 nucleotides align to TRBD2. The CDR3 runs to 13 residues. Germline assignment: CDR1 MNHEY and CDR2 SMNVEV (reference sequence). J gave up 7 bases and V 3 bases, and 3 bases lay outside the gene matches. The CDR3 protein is CASSFREANIQYF. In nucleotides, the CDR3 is TGTGCCAGCAGTTTTCGGGAGGCCAACATTCAGTACTTC.

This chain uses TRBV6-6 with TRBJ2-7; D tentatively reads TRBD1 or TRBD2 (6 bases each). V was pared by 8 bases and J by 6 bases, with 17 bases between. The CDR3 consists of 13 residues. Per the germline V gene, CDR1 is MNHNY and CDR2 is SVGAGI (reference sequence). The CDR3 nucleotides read TGTGCCAGCTATTCTCGGGGGCTGGGCGAGCAGTACTTC. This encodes CASYSRGLGEQYF.

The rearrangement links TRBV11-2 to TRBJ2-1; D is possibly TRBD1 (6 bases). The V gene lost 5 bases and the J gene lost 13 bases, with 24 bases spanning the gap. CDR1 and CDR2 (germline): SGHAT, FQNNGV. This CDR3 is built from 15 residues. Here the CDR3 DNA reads TGTGCCAGCAGCGTCAGAACGGCAGGGGAAGAGACCCAGTTCTTC. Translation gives CASSVRTAGEETQFF.

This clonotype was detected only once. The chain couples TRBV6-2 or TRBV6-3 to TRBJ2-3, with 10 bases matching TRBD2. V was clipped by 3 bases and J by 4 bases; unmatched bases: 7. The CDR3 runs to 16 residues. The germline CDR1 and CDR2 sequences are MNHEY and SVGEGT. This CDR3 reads CASSYLASGSPDTQYF. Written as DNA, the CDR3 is TGTGCCAGCAGTTATTTGGCTAGCGGGAGCCCAGATACGCAGTATTTT.

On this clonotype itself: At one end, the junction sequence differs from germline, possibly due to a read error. CDR3 in amino acids: CASSLAGRGNEQFF. The CDR3 region has the DNA TGTGCCAGCAGCCTAGCGGGAAGGGGCAATGAGCAGTTCTTC. The chain has TRBV7-2 and TRBJ2-1, with TRBD2 identical over 9 bases. The germline V gene encodes CDR1 SGHTA and CDR2 FQGNSA. The CDR3 contains 14 residues.

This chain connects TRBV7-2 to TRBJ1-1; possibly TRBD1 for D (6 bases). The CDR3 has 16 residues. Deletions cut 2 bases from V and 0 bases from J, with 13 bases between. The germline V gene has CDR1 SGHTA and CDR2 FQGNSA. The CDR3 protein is CASSLYSRGLNTEAFF. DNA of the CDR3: TGTGCCAGCAGCTTATACAGTCGGGGGCTGAACACTGAAGCTTTCTTT.

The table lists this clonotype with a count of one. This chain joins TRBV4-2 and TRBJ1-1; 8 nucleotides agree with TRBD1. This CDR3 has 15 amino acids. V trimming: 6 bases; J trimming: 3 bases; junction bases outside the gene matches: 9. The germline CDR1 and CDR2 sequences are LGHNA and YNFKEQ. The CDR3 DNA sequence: TGTGCCAGCAGTTACACAGGGGGTCTGCACACTGAAGCTTTCTTT. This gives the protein CASSYTGGLHTEAFF.

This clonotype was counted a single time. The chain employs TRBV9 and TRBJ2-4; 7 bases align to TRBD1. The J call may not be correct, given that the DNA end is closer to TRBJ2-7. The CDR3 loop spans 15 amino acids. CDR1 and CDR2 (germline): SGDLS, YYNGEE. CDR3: CASSSFRDSSYEQYF. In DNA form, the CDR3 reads TGTGCCAGCAGCTCCTTCCGGGACAGTTCGTACGAGCAGTACTTC.

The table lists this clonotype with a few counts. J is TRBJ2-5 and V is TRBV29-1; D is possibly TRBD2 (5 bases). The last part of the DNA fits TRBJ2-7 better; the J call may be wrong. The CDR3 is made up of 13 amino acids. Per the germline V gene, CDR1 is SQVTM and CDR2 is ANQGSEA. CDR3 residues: CSVEGSSRDEQYF. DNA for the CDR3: TGCAGCGTTGAAGGGTCTAGCCGGGACGAGCAGTACTTC.

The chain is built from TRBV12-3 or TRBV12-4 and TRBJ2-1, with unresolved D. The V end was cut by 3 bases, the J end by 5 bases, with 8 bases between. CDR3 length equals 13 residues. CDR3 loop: CASSFLPDNEQFF. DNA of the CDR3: TGTGCCAGCAGTTTTCTTCCGGACAATGAGCAGTTCTTC.

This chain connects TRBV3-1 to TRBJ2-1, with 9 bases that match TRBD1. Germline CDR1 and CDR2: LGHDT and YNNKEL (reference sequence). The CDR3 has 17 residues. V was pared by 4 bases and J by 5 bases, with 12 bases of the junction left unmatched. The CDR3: CASSPNGRGQGDNEQFF. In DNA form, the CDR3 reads TGTGCCAGCAGCCCGAACGGACGGGGACAGGGAGACAATGAGCAGTTCTTC.

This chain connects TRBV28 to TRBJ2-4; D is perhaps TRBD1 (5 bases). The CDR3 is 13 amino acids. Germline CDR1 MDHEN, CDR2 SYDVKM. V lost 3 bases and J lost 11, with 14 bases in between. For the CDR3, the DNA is TGTGCCAGCAGTTTTCCAAGGCGGACATTTCAGTACTTC. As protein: CASSFPRRTFQYF.

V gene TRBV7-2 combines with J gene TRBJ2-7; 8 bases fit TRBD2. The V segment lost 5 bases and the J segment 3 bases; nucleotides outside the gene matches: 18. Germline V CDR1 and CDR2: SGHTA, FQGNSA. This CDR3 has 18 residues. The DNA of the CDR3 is TGTGCCAGCAGCGCTAAGCCGGATACTAGCGGAACTTACTACGAGCAGTACTTC. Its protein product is CASSAKPDTSGTYYEQYF.

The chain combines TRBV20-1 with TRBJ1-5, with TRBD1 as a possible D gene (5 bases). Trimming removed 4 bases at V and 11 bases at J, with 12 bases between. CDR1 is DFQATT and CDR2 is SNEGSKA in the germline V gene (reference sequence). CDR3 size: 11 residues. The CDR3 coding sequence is TGCAGTGCTACTGACAGCACGGCCCAGCATTTT. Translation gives CSATDSTAQHF.

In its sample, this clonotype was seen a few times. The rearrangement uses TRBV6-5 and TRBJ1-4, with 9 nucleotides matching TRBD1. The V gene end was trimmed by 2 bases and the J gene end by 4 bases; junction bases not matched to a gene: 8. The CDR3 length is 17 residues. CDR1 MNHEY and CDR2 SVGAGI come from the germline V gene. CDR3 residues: CASSYQGQGVVNEKLFF. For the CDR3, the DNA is TGTGCCAGCAGTTACCAGGGACAGGGAGTAGTTAATGAAAAACTGTTTTTT.

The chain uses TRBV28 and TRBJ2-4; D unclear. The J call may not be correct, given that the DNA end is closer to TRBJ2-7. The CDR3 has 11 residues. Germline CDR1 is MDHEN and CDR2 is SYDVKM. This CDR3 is CASRRIGEQYF. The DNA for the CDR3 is TGTGCCAGCAGGCGGATTGGCGAGCAGTACTTC.

The CDR3 region has the DNA TGCAGTGCTAGGCGGAATGGCGGTGGAGATACGCAGTATTTT. It codes for CSARRNGGGDTQYF. This chain uses TRBV20-1 with TRBJ2-3, with D unresolved. The CDR3 consists of 14 residues. V lost 3 bases, J lost 5 bases, and 15 bases lay in between. The germline CDR1 and CDR2 sequences are DFQATT and SNEGSKA (reference sequence).

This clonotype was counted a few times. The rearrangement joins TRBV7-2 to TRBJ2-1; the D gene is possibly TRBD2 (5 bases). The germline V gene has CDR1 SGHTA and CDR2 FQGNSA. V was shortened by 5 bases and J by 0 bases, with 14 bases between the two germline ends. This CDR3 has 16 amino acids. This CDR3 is CASSPRQRGSYNEQFF. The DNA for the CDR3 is TGTGCCAGCAGCCCACGTCAACGGGGCTCCTACAATGAGCAGTTCTTC.

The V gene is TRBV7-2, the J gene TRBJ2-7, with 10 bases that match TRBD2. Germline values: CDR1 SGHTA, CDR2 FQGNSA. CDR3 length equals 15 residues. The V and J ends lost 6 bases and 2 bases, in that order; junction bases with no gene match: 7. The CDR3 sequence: CASRGWTSGTYEQYF. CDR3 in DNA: TGTGCCAGCAGGGGGTGGACTAGCGGAACCTACGAGCAGTACTTC.

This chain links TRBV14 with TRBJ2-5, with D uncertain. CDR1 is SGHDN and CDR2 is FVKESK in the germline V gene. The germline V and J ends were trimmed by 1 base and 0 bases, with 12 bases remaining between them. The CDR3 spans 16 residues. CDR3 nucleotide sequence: TGTGCCAGCAGCCAAGGTCAGACGAGAAACCAAGAGACCCAGTACTTC. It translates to CASSQGQTRNQETQYF.

In DNA, the CDR3 is TGTGCCAGCAGTTTTGGGACAGGGCCTTTCGCGAACACCGGGGAGCTGTTTTTT. Protein: CASSFGTGPFANTGELFF. This sequence joins TRBV27 and TRBJ2-2; the match to TRBD1 covers 9 bases. The CDR3 has 18 amino acids. CDR1 is MNHEY, CDR2 SMNVEV, per germline (reference sequence). The V and J ends lost 3 bases and 0 bases, in that order; junction bases with no gene match: 8.

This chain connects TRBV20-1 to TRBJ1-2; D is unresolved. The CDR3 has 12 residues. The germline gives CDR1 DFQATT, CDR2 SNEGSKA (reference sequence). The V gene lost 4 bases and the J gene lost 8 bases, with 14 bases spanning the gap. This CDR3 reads CSAKPTGLGYTF. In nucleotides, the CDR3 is TGCAGTGCTAAACCGACCGGTCTGGGCTACACCTTC.